This T cell receptor beta chain was sequenced for a study of glioma-infiltrating T cells. Study-wide points: Tissue-blood divergence was below expectation in non-neoplastic patients, above in gliomas.

TCR alpha and beta CDR3 regions were amplified from RNA using iRepertoire nested multiplex PCR. TCRdb reprocessed the multiplex PCR reads with MiXCR, giving one entry per CDR3 protein. The sample has 100,000 to 150,000 distinct CDR3 sequences; roughly 23% are singletons. Regarding this clonotype: Its antigen is still unknown.

Trimming took 3 bases from V and 9 from J, leaving 15 bases between them. CDR3 length: 14 residues. Germline lookup yields CDR1 SNHLY and CDR2 FYNNEI. The chain uses TRBV2 and TRBJ2-1; possibly TRBD2 for D (5 bases). Material: glioma tissue, nonneoplastic brain tissue, or PBMCs (not recorded which). The sequence was obtained from a human donor with low-grade glioma or glioblastoma, undergoing nonglioma brain surgery, or in good health (not recorded which). As DNA, the CDR3 is TGTGCCAGCAGTGAGAAGGGAGCGATCAGTGAGCAGTTCTTC. This sequence encodes CASSEKGAISEQFF. The full variable domain, its missing parts supplied by reference TRBV2 and TRBJ2-1, is EPEVTQTPSHQVTQMGQEVILRCVPISNHLYFYWYRQILGQKVEFLVSFYNNEISEKSEIFDDQFSVERPDGSNFTLKIRSTKLEDSAMYFCASSEKGAISEQFFGPGTRLTVL.